This T cell receptor (beta chain) was observed in a study of molecular identifiers for immune sequencing clone quantification. The V gene's germline CDR1 is LGHNA and CDR2 YNFKEQ. This CDR3 is 18 amino acids long. Trimming removed 3 bases from V and 0 bases from J; junction bases left unmatched: 8. MiXCR was run by TCRdb on the PCR reads, yielding one entry per CDR3 protein. The repertoire holds around 480,000 distinct CDR3 sequences, about 25% seen once, with 0.7% to 0.9% in the top ten. The TCR originated in a human donor in good health. Some libraries in this study had Jurkat cell RNA spiked in. The sample was naive CD8+ T cells from blood, with Jurkat cell RNA spiked in. Specified subset: FACS-sorted CD8+CD4-CCR7+CD45RA+ naive T cells. The V and J genes are TRBV4-2 and TRBJ2-7; TRBD2 matches 13 bases. The CDR3 sequence: CASSQGTSGADPSYEQYF. The CDR3 DNA reads as TGTGCCAGCAGCCAGGGGACTAGCGGGGCCGATCCCTCCTACGAGCAGTACTTC.